Listed here are 27 T cell receptor beta chains from one sample, sequenced in a study of neoadjuvant anti-PD-1 for oral cavity cancer. Assay: immunoSEQ multiplex PCR; the TCRdb copy retains only in-frame clones and omits some. Seen here are about 80,000 clones, about four fifths observed once, and the top ten hold roughly 3%. Material: PBMCs, obtained before nivolumab (anti-PD-1) treatment. These receptors originate from a person between 40 and 85 years old with oral cavity squamous cell carcinoma.

The chain recombines TRBV7-8 with TRBJ2-7; D is perhaps TRBD2 (5 bases). Trimming pared 5 bases from V and 0 bases from J, leaving 14 bases between. The CDR3 has 15 residues. Germline loops: CDR1 SGHVS, CDR2 FQNEAQ. The CDR3: CASSPSTGSSYEQYF. The DNA of the CDR3 is TGTGCCAGCAGCCCCTCGACGGGAAGCTCCTACGAGCAGTACTTC. Drawing the rest from reference TRBV7-8 and TRBJ2-7, the complete variable domain is GAGVSQSPRYKVAKRGQDVALRCDPISGHVSLFWYQQALGQGPEFLTYFQNEAQLDKSGLPSDRFFAERPEGSVSTLKIQRTQQEDSAVYLCASSPSTGSSYEQYFGPGTRLTVT.

Written as DNA, the CDR3 is TGTGCCAGCAGCGGTAGTCTTCGGGCGCCGGCGGACACTGAAGCTTTCTTT. It translates to CASSGSLRAPADTEAFF. The chain links TRBV9 to TRBJ1-1; D not resolved. Between the trimmed V and J ends, which lost 3 bases and 3 bases, there was a span of 21 bases. The CDR3 loop spans 17 amino acids. CDR1 is SGDLS and CDR2 is YYNGEE in the germline V gene.

The DNA for the CDR3 is TGTGCCAGCAGGGGGGGACTAGCGGCCTACAATGAGCAGTTCTTC. Protein sequence: CASRGGLAAYNEQFF. This chain uses TRBV6-5 with TRBJ2-1; 11 positions agree with TRBD2. In germline, CDR1 is MNHEY, CDR2 SVGAGI. With V trimmed by 6 bases and J by 2 bases, 3 bases remained unmatched. The CDR3 has 15 amino acids.

The table lists this clone with many counts. This sample includes further DNA sequences coding for the same CDR3. The CDR3 nucleotides read TGTGCCAGCAGAGGACAGGGCTATGGCTACACCTTC. Its translation is CASRGQGYGYTF. The chain is built from TRBV2 and TRBJ1-2; 8 bases are shared with TRBD1. This CDR3 spans 12 amino acids. Germline V gives CDR1 SNHLY, CDR2 FYNNEI. The junction had 1 base not matched to a gene; V was cut back by 6 bases and J by 4 bases.

The chain recombines TRBV2 with TRBJ2-1; tentatively, D is TRBD1 (7 bases). Trimming removed 6 bases from V and 5 bases from J, with 17 bases in between. Germline values: CDR1 SNHLY, CDR2 FYNNEI. The CDR3 sequence is 15 residues long. The CDR3 DNA reads TGTGCCAGCAGGCTAGGCGGGGACAGCAACAATGAGCAGTTCTTC. Translating gives CASRLGGDSNNEQFF.

The table lists this clone with a few counts. The genes are TRBV19 and TRBJ2-3; 8 bases map to TRBD2. From germline, CDR1 is LNHDA and CDR2 SQIVND (reference sequence). CDR3 length: 15 residues. J lost 2 bases, V lost 8 bases, and 9 bases had no gene match. The CDR3 here is CASGVTSGYTDTQYF. The CDR3 DNA reads TGTGCCAGTGGCGTCACTAGCGGCTACACAGATACGCAGTATTTT.

The V and J genes are TRBV6-1 and TRBJ1-3; no clear D gene. With 4 bases removed from V and 4 bases from J, the gap between germline ends came to 14 bases. The CDR3 runs 15 residues. Per the germline V gene, CDR1 is MNHNS and CDR2 is SASEGT. The DNA for the CDR3 is TGTGCCAGCAGTGTAGAAAGGTTTCTAGGAAACACCATATATTTT. Its protein is CASSVERFLGNTIYF.

The chain has TRBV11-2 and TRBJ2-7; 11 bases fit TRBD2. The CDR3 runs to 15 residues. J was trimmed by 2 bases and V by 5 bases; bases with no gene match: 5. CDR1 SGHAT and CDR2 FQNNGV come from the germline V gene. The CDR3 protein is CASSQGLAAAYEQYF. CDR3 bases: TGTGCCAGCAGCCAGGGACTAGCGGCGGCCTACGAGCAGTACTTC.

The rearrangement links TRBV6-1 to TRBJ1-4; D is ambiguous. Germline V gene sequence: CDR1 MNHNS, CDR2 SASEGT. This CDR3 is 14 amino acids long. V gave up 6 bases and J gave up 5 bases, with 13 bases separating them. The CDR3 DNA reads TGTGCCAGCAGCCTGATCCCAGGAAATGAAAAACTGTTTTTT. Encoded protein: CASSLIPGNEKLFF.

The table lists this clone with a few counts. The V gene is TRBV15, the J gene TRBJ2-7; no clear D gene. CDR1 and CDR2 (germline): LNHNV, YYDKDF (reference sequence). Trimming took 0 bases from V and 5 from J, leaving 14 bases between them. The CDR3 runs to 15 residues. In nucleotides, the CDR3 is TGTGCCACCAGCAGAGAAGCAGGCCAGGTGGACGAGCAGTACTTC. Its translation is CATSREAGQVDEQYF.

The CDR3 sequence is CASSLAGYLNTGELFF. The CDR3 DNA follows: TGCGCCAGCAGCTTGGCTGGATACCTAAACACCGGGGAGCTGTTTTTT. This chain connects TRBV5-1 to TRBJ2-2, with D uncertain. Germline V CDR1 and CDR2: SGHRS, YFSETQ. The CDR3 is 16 amino acids. Trimming took 0 bases from V and 2 from J, leaving 11 bases between them.

The rearrangement links TRBV13 to TRBJ2-1; perhaps D is TRBD1 or TRBD2 (6 bases each). The CDR3 contains 13 residues. V lost 5 bases and J lost 10, with 15 bases in between. From germline, CDR1 is PRHDT and CDR2 FYEKMQ (reference sequence). CDR3 region: CASSLASGAEQFF. The CDR3 DNA reads TGTGCCAGCAGCCTCGCCTCGGGGGCGGAGCAGTTCTTC.

The chain links TRBV29-1 to TRBJ1-4, with a possible D match to TRBD1 (6 bases). CDR1 SQVTM and CDR2 ANQGSEA come from the germline V gene. CDR3 length: 13 residues. Between the trimmed V and J ends, which lost 7 bases and 6 bases, there was a span of 15 bases. CDR3 in DNA: TGCAGCGCGAGGGGGGGTCAGGATGAAAAACTGTTTTTT. It specifies CSARGGQDEKLFF. Full variable domain (outside the CDR3, taken from reference TRBV29-1 and TRBJ1-4): SAVISQKPSRDICQRGTSLTIQCQVDSQVTMMFWYRQQPGQSLTLIATANQGSEATYESGFVIDKFPISRPNLTFSTLTVSNMSPEDSSIYLCSARGGQDEKLFFGSGTQLSVL.

The chain links TRBV4-2 to TRBJ1-2, with D tentatively TRBD1 (6 bases). The CDR3 contains 15 residues. V was trimmed by 4 bases and J by 3 bases, leaving 15 bases between them. Germline V gene data show CDR1 as LGHNA and CDR2 as YNFKEQ. This CDR3 is CASSPRGQQYYGYTF. The CDR3 DNA sequence: TGTGCCAGCAGCCCCCGAGGACAGCAATACTATGGCTACACCTTC.

The chain is built from TRBV29-1 and TRBJ1-4; 12 bases match TRBD1. The junction had 4 bases not matched to a gene; V was cut back by 6 bases and J by 8 bases. The CDR3 totals 13 residues. Germline CDR1 reads SQVTM; CDR2 reads ANQGSEA. This CDR3 is CSVGQGAREKLFF. The CDR3 DNA sequence: TGCAGCGTGGGACAGGGGGCGAGGGAAAAACTGTTTTTT.

The chain is built from TRBV5-6 and TRBJ2-1; 13 bases are shared with TRBD2. Germline trimming cut 1 base from V and 2 bases from J; bases unmatched to any gene: 9. This CDR3 contains 19 residues. CDR1 and CDR2 from the germline V gene are SGHDT and YYEEEE. The CDR3 DNA sequence: TGTGCCAGCAGCTTGACTAGCGGGAGGGCCAGGTACACCTACAATGAGCAGTTCTTC. Encoded protein: CASSLTSGRARYTYNEQFF.

In nucleotides, the CDR3 is TGTGCCACCAGCAGAGATCGGACTGGGCAGTACTTC. The encoded protein is CATSRDRTGQYF. V usage is TRBV15 and J usage is TRBJ2-7; a possible D gene is TRBD2 (5 bases). V shed 0 bases and J shed 9 bases, with 9 bases lying between them. CDR3 length equals 12 residues. Per germline, CDR1 LNHNV and CDR2 YYDKDF (reference sequence).

For the CDR3, the DNA is TGTGCCAGCAGCTTGGCCGGGACAGGGGCCTACGAGCAGTACTTC. Residues: CASSLAGTGAYEQYF. The rearrangement joins TRBV5-6 to TRBJ2-7; TRBD1 aligns across 10 bases. Trimming cost V 0 bases and J 2 bases; bases outside gene matches: 2. Germline V CDR1 and CDR2: SGHDT, YYEEEE. The CDR3 length is 15 residues.

The rearrangement uses TRBV7-2 and TRBJ2-2; 9 nucleotides match TRBD2. Trimming at V came to 4 bases and at J to 6 bases, leaving 6 bases not matched to a gene. This CDR3 is 15 amino acids long. The germline CDR1 and CDR2 sequences are SGHTA and FQGNSA. CDR3 sequence reads: CASSWSSGSPGELFF. Here the CDR3 DNA reads TGTGCCAGCAGCTGGAGTAGCGGGAGCCCCGGGGAGCTGTTTTTT.

The chain joins TRBV6-5 to TRBJ1-2, with 7 bases aligning to TRBD1. V dropped 7 bases and J dropped 6; count of bases not matched to a gene: 8. The CDR3 length is 13 residues. The germline CDR1 and CDR2 sequences are MNHEY and SVGAGI. Written as DNA, the CDR3 is TGTGCCAGCACCAGGGGGAATTGGGATGGCTACACCTTC. Its translation: CASTRGNWDGYTF.

This clone was recorded a few times. V is TRBV6-5 and J is TRBJ1-4; no firm D call. Per the germline V gene, CDR1 is MNHEY and CDR2 is SVGAGI. Trimming pared 8 bases from V and 7 bases from J, leaving 17 bases between. This CDR3 is 14 amino acids long. CDR3 DNA sequence: TGTGCCAGCGCCAGTCCAAAGCTGGGTGAAAAACTGTTTTTT. Encoded protein: CASASPKLGEKLFF.

V is TRBV6-1 and J is TRBJ1-1, with D uncertain. Trimming removed 7 bases from V and 0 bases from J, with 15 bases in between. The CDR3 is 15 amino acids. CDR1 is MNHNS, CDR2 SASEGT, per germline. CDR3 DNA: TGTGCCAGCACTAGAACGGAGCCTATGAACACTGAAGCTTTCTTT. Its protein is CASTRTEPMNTEAFF.

This chain uses TRBV6-5 with TRBJ2-1; 8 bases line up with TRBD2. In germline, CDR1 is MNHEY, CDR2 SVGAGI. Trimming cost V 6 bases and J 5 bases; bases outside gene matches: 6. CDR3 length: 14 amino acids. The CDR3 region has the DNA TGTGCCAGCAGCCCCGGACTAGCCCACAATGAGCAGTTCTTC. It specifies CASSPGLAHNEQFF.

By share, this clone counts as medium-sized. V is TRBV7-2 and J is TRBJ1-1, with 8 nucleotides matching TRBD1. The CDR3 contains 18 residues. Germline loops: CDR1 SGHTA, CDR2 FQGNSA. V was pared by 2 bases and J by 5 bases, with 16 bases of the junction left unmatched. The CDR3 is CASSLSGIGTGRLTEAFF. The CDR3 bases are TGTGCCAGCAGCTTAAGCGGGATCGGGACAGGACGTCTTACTGAAGCTTTCTTT.

Concerning this clone itself: Other DNA sequences from this sample encode an identical CDR3 as well. This chain joins TRBV9 and TRBJ2-7; no reliable D call. CDR3 size: 14 residues. Germline V CDR1 and CDR2: SGDLS, YYNGEE. Trimming removed 0 bases at V and 0 bases at J, with 7 bases between. The CDR3 nucleotides are TGTGCCAGCAGCGTAGTGCCTAGCTCCTACGAGCAGTACTTC. Encoded protein: CASSVVPSSYEQYF.

There are a few counts of this clone. V usage is TRBV5-4 and J usage is TRBJ1-2; TRBD1 matches 11 bases. CDR3 length: 13 amino acids. Unmatched junction bases numbered 3, after V lost 4 bases and J lost 7 bases. Germline-derived CDR1 and CDR2 are SGHNT and YYREEE (reference sequence). Written as DNA, the CDR3 is TGTGCCAGCAGCGGACAGGGGGCAGGTGGCTACACCTTC. This encodes CASSGQGAGGYTF. Drawing the rest from reference TRBV5-4 and TRBJ1-2, the complete variable domain is ETGVTQSPTHLIKTRGQQVTLRCSSQSGHNTVSWYQQALGQGPQFIFQYYREEENGRGNFPPRFSGLQFPNYSSELNVNALELDDSALYLCASSGQGAGGYTFGSGTRLTVV.

The rearrangement joins TRBV27 to TRBJ2-2, with 7 bases aligning to TRBD2. Per germline, CDR1 MNHEY and CDR2 SMNVEV (reference sequence). The CDR3 is 15 amino acids. V shed 3 bases and J 5 bases; nucleotides not matched to a gene: 6. This CDR3 reads CASSLGGIGTGELFF. For the CDR3, the DNA is TGTGCCAGCAGTTTGGGGGGGATCGGGACCGGGGAGCTGTTTTTT.